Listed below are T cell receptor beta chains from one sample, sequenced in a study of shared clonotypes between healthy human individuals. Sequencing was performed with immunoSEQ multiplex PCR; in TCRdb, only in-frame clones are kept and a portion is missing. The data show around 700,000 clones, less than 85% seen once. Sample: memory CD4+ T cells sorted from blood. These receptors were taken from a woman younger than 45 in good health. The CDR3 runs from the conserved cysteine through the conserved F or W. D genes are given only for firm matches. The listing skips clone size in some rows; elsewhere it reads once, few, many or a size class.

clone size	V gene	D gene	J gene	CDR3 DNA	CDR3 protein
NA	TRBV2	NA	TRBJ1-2	TGTGCCAGCAGCTACAGGGCCGGGAGTGGCTACACCTTC	CASSYRAGSGYTF
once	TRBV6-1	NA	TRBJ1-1	TGTGCCGTACGGGTGAACACTGAAGCTTTCTTT	CAVRVNTEAFF
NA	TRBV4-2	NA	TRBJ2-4	TGTGCCAGCAGCCAATCGGAAGGGCGGAACATTCAGTACTTC	CASSQSEGRNIQYF
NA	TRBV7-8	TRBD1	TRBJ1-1	TGTGCCAGCAGCATACAGGGGCTACTGAACACTGAAGCTTTCTTT	CASSIQGLLNTEAFF
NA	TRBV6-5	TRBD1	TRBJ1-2	TGTGCCAGCAGTTACTTAGGGACAGAGTCTGGCTACACCTTC	CASSYLGTESGYTF
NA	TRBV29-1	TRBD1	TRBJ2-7	TGCAGCGCAGTAAGGACAGGGGAGGACGAGCAGTACTTC	CSAVRTGEDEQYF
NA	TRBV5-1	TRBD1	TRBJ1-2	TGCGCCAGCAGCTTAGGAGACAGGGATAACTATGGCTACACCTTC	CASSLGDRDNYGYTF
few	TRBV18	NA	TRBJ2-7	TGTGCCAGCTCACCACGTTCAGGGGTGAGTGAGCAGTACTTC	CASSPRSGVSEQYF
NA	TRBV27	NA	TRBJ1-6	TGTGCCAGCAGGTTATCGATCTATAATTCACCCCTCCACTTT	CASRLSIYNSPLHF
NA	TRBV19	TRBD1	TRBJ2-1	TGTGCCAGTAGTATCGCGGGGGCCGGGACAGGGTTTTACGAGCAGTTCTTC	CASSIAGAGTGFYEQFF
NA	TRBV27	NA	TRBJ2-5	TGTGCCAGCAGTGCGAGACCAAGGGAGACCCAGTACTTC	CASSARPRETQYF
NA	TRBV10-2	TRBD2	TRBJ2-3	TGCGCCAGCAGAGCGGGAGCGTCAGATACGCAGTATTTT	CASRAGASDTQYF
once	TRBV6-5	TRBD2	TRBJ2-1	TGTGCCAGCAGACTAGCGGGAGTAGGGAATGAGCAGTTCTTC	CASRLAGVGNEQFF
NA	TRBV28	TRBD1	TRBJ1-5	TGTGCCAGCAGTTCACCACAGGGGACGGGACAGCCCCAGCATTTT	CASSSPQGTGQPQHF
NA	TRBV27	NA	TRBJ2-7	TGTGCCAGCCGCTCCCTACAGGGGAGGTTCTACGAGCAGTACTTC	CASRSLQGRFYEQYF
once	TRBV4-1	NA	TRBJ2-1	TGCGCCAGCAGCCAAGTAGGAACTGCCTACAATGAGCAGTTCTTC	CASSQVGTAYNEQFF
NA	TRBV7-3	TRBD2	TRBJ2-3	TGTGCCAGCAGCTCGGGACTAGCGTCTAGCACAGATACGCAGTATTTT	CASSSGLASSTDTQYF
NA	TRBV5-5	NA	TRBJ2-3	TGTGCCAGCAGCTTGGCCGTGGCGGGACGATACACAGATACGCAGTATTTT	CASSLAVAGRYTDTQYF
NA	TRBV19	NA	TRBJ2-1	TGTGCCAGTAGGCCGACAGTTAACCATGAGCAGTTCTTC	CASRPTVNHEQFF
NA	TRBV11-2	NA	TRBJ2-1	TGTGCCAGCAGCTTAGCACTAGCTATTTCCTACAATGAGCAGTTCTTC	CASSLALAISYNEQFF
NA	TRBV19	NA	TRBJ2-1	TGTGCCAGTAGGGGGGACGGGGCCTACAATGAGCAGTTCTTC	CASRGDGAYNEQFF
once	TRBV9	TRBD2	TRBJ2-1	TGTGCCAGCAGCGCGGGATGGACTAGCGGAACAGAGCAGTTCTTC	CASSAGWTSGTEQFF
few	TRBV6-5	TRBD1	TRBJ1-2	TGTGCCAGCACACAGGGGGAGTTGGGTGGCTACACCTTC	CASTQGELGGYTF
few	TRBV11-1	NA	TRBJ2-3	TGTGCCAGCAGCGGCGGGGGCAGGGAGACAGATACGCAGTATTTT	CASSGGGRETDTQYF
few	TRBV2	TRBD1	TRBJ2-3	TGTGCCAGCAGTCCGGGACAGGGGAATACGCAGTATTTT	CASSPGQGNTQYF
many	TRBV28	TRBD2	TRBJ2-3	TGTGCCAGCAGCCGACGAGGGACTAGCGAAATTTCGGATACGCAGTATTTT	CASSRRGTSEISDTQYF
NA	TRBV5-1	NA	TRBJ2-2	TGCGCCAGCAGCCCGGTAGGGACAAGAGACACCGGGGAGCTGTTTTTT	CASSPVGTRDTGELFF
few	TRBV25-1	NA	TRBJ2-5	TGTGCCAGCAGTGAATTCCCGATCCAAGAGACCCAGTACTTC	CASSEFPIQETQYF
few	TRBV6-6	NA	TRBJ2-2	TGTGCCAGCAGTTACAACACCGGGGAGCTGTTTTTT	CASSYNTGELFF
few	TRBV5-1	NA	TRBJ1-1	TGCGCCAGCAGCTTGACCCCGGCAGGGATGGGTGAAGCTTTCTTT	CASSLTPAGMGEAFF
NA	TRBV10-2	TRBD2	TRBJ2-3	TGCGCCAGCAGACAACTTAGCGGGAGAACAGATACGCAGTATTTT	CASRQLSGRTDTQYF
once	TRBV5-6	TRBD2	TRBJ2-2	TGTGCCAGCAGCTTGGTGCTTCGACTAGCGGAATCCACCGGGGAGCTGTTTTTT	CASSLVLRLAESTGELFF
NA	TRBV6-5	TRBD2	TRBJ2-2	TGTGCCAGCAGGGAGTATCGGGGGGGTACCGGGGAGCTGTTTTTT	CASREYRGGTGELFF
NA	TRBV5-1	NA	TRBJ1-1	TGCGCCAGCAGCTTGGCAAAACAGGGTCGCACTGAAGCTTTCTTT	CASSLAKQGRTEAFF
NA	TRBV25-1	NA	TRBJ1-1	TGTGCCAGCAGTGAATTCCCGGGCGTGACTGAAGCTTTCTTT	CASSEFPGVTEAFF
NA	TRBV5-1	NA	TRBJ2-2	TGCGCCAGCAGCTTGGTAGCGGCCAACGGGGAGCTGTTTTTT	CASSLVAANGELFF
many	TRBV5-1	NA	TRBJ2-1	TGCGCCAGCAGCGGAGGCTACAGCCCGGACAATGAGCAGTTCTTC	CASSGGYSPDNEQFF
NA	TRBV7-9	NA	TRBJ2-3	TGTGCCAGCAGCTCTACTAGCCCCAGCACAGATACGCAGTATTTT	CASSSTSPSTDTQYF
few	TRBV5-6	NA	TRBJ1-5	TGTGCCAGCAGCTTGGGCCGAGAACAGCCCCAGCATTTT	CASSLGREQPQHF
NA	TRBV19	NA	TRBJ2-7	TGTGCCAGTAGTCAGCGGGTTTCCTCCTACGAGCAGTACTTC	CASSQRVSSYEQYF
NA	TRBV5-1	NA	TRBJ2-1	TGCGCCAGCAGCTTGGCCCGGGAATACAATGAGCAGTTCTTC	CASSLAREYNEQFF
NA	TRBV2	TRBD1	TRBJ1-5	TGTGCCAGCTGTACGGGGGGGACAGGGGATACTCAGCCCCAGCATTTT	CASCTGGTGDTQPQHF
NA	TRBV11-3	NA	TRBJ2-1	TGTGCCAGCAGCTCCCGAGGAGGGGGGAATCTAAATGAGCAGTTCTTC	CASSSRGGGNLNEQFF
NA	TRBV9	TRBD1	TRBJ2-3	TGTGCCAGCAGCCCTCACAGGGGGCGGGGGCGGCAGTCCACAGATACGCAGTATTTT	CASSPHRGRGRQSTDTQYF
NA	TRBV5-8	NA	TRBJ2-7	TGTGCCAGCAGCTTGGTTTCTCCAGGGCCCTACGAGCAGTACTTC	CASSLVSPGPYEQYF
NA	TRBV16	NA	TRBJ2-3	TGTGCCAGCAGCCCAAGGAGGGCCCAATACACAGATACGCAGTATTTT	CASSPRRAQYTDTQYF
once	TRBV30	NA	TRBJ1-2	TGTGCCTGGACCACGGGCATAGGCTATGGCTACACCTTC	CAWTTGIGYGYTF
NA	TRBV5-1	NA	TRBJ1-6	TGCGCCAGCAGCTTGTCAGGGACCGAGGGTTCACCCCTCCACTTT	CASSLSGTEGSPLHF
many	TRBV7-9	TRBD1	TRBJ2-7	TGTGCCAGCAGCTCGGACAGGTTGGAGCAGTACTTC	CASSSDRLEQYF
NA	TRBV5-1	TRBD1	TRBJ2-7	TGCGCCAGCAGCTTCGGACAGGTGGGCGAGCAGTACTTC	CASSFGQVGEQYF
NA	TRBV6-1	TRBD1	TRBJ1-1	TGTGCCAGCAGTAGAGACAGGGTGGACACTGAAGCTTTCTTT	CASSRDRVDTEAFF
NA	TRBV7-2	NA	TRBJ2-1	TGTGCCAGCGGACTGGGTGGGATACCGGAGCAGTTCTTC	CASGLGGIPEQFF
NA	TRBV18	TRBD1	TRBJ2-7	TGTGCCAGCTCACCGACAGGGGGAGGAGAGCAGTACTTC	CASSPTGGGEQYF
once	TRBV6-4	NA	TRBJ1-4	TGTGCCAGCCCCGGGCCAACTAATGAAAAACTGTTTTTT	CASPGPTNEKLFF
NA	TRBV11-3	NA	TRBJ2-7	TGTGCCAGCAGCTCCGGGACGGCCTACGAGCAGTACTTC	CASSSGTAYEQYF
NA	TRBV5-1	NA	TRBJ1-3	TGCGCCAGCAGCTCCGGGTCTGGAGGAAACACCATATATTTT	CASSSGSGGNTIYF
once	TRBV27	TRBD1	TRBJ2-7	TGTGCCAGCAGACAGGGGCCGGCAAGGGCGGATTACGAGCAGTACTTC	CASRQGPARADYEQYF